A single sample gave rise to the 11 T cell receptor beta chains below, sequenced in a study of T cells in Graves' hyperthyroidism and ophthalmopathy. From RNA transcripts, TCR beta CDR3 regions were amplified. An initial round of RT-PCR targeting the TCR CDR3 relied on the HTBI primer set. TCRdb reprocessed the multiplex PCR reads with MiXCR, giving one entry per CDR3 protein. The sample lists 500,000 or so distinct CDR3 sequences, over 15% seen once, with 17% in the top ten. The material sequenced was blood. The receptor source for this set is a woman under 30 with Graves' ophthalmopathy.

This clonotype occurred a few times. V is TRBV7-6 and J is TRBJ1-3; D is unresolved. Per the germline V gene, CDR1 is SGHVS and CDR2 is FNYEAQ. The CDR3 is 15 amino acids. V was clipped by 5 bases and J by 0 bases, with 11 bases between them. The CDR3 here is CASSRQEGSGNTIYF. The CDR3, as DNA: TGTGCCAGCAGCCGTCAAGAAGGCTCTGGAAACACCATATATTTT.

This clonotype showed up just a few times. As DNA, the CDR3 is TGTGCCAGCAGCCCGCCTGACAACAGGGACAAAGCTTTCTTT. Residues: CASSPPDNRDKAFF. The gene calls are TRBV5-4 and TRBJ1-1; TRBD1 is a possible D gene (6 bases). The CDR3 extends over 14 amino acids. Germline V CDR1 and CDR2: SGHNT, YYREEE (reference sequence). Trimming shortened V by 4 bases and J by 9 bases, and 19 bases separated the two germline ends.

V usage is TRBV9 and J usage is TRBJ2-1, with D possibly TRBD1 on 6 matching bases. CDR1 SGDLS and CDR2 YYNGEE come from the germline V gene. This CDR3 contains 13 residues. The V gene lost 3 bases and the J gene lost 4 bases, with 8 bases spanning the gap. CDR3 region: CASSEQGYNEQFF. CDR3 in DNA: TGTGCCAGCAGCGAACAGGGTTACAATGAGCAGTTCTTC.

The V gene is TRBV5-4, the J gene TRBJ2-2, with D maybe TRBD1 (6 bases). Germline V lookup: CDR1 SGHNT, CDR2 YYREEE (reference sequence). The CDR3 has 15 amino acids. Trimming removed 6 bases from V and 0 bases from J, with 12 bases in between. The CDR3 region has the DNA TGTGCCAGCAACTTACAGGGCGCGAACACCGGGGAGCTGTTTTTT. Translation gives CASNLQGANTGELFF.

In this sample, this clonotype turned up many times. The V call is TRBV2, the J call TRBJ1-1; 8 bases line up with TRBD1. In germline, CDR1 is SNHLY, CDR2 FYNNEI. The V segment lost 5 bases and the J segment 3 bases; nucleotides outside the gene matches: 8. The CDR3 contains 15 residues. CDR3 sequence: CASSWAGGGDTEAFF. The CDR3 bases are TGTGCCAGCAGTTGGGCAGGGGGCGGTGACACTGAAGCTTTCTTT.

The rearrangement joins TRBV10-3 to TRBJ1-4; tentative D call: TRBD1 (5 bases). V lost 9 bases, J lost 8 bases, and 19 bases lay in between. Germline V gene sequence: CDR1 ENHRY, CDR2 SYGVKD. The CDR3 extends over 14 amino acids. In DNA, the CDR3 is TGTGCCATTGGAGGGACTTCGACGGGGGAAAAACTGTTTTTT. Amino acids: CAIGGTSTGEKLFF.

The gene calls are TRBV5-4 and TRBJ1-4; a weak D match, TRBD1 (6 bases). V was trimmed by 7 bases and J by 8 bases, leaving 15 bases between them. CDR3 length equals 13 residues. Germline values: CDR1 SGHNT, CDR2 YYREEE (reference sequence). CDR3 coding DNA: TGTGCCAGCGGGGGCGACATGGACGAAAAACTGTTTTTT. It translates to CASGGDMDEKLFF.

This clonotype has ten or more counts. This chain joins TRBV18 and TRBJ1-1, with a tentative D call TRBD1 (5 bases). Germline loops: CDR1 KGHSH, CDR2 LQKENI. Trimming removed 4 bases at V and 0 bases at J, with 12 bases between. The CDR3 is 15 amino acids. In DNA form, the CDR3 reads TGTGCCAGCTCACTTCTTAGGGGAATGAACACTGAAGCTTTCTTT. It specifies CASSLLRGMNTEAFF.

At least ten counts were recorded for this clonotype. The chain recombines TRBV20-1 with TRBJ1-1; D ambiguous. The CDR3 length is 15 residues. Trimming took 0 bases from V and 6 from J, leaving 17 bases between them. Germline CDR1 is DFQATT and CDR2 is SNEGSKA (reference sequence). The chain's CDR3 is CSARDLMRAGAEAFF. CDR3 DNA sequence: TGCAGTGCTAGAGACCTGATGAGAGCTGGGGCTGAAGCTTTCTTT.

V and J are TRBV28 and TRBJ1-2; tentatively, D is TRBD1 (6 bases). The CDR3 sequence is 14 residues long. Deletions cut 8 bases from V and 0 bases from J, with 13 bases between. From germline, CDR1 is MDHEN and CDR2 SYDVKM. This CDR3 is CASRLQGANYGYTF. CDR3 bases: TGTGCCAGCCGCTTACAGGGTGCTAACTATGGCTACACCTTC.

This chain connects TRBV6-1 to TRBJ1-1; weak D call: TRBD1 (5 bases). Trimming took 4 bases from V and 1 from J, leaving 10 bases between them. Germline lookup yields CDR1 MNHNS and CDR2 SASEGT. There are 14 residues in the CDR3. CDR3 nucleotides: TGTGCCAGCAGTGCCACTAGGGGGAACACTGAAGCTTTCTTT. Its translation: CASSATRGNTEAFF.